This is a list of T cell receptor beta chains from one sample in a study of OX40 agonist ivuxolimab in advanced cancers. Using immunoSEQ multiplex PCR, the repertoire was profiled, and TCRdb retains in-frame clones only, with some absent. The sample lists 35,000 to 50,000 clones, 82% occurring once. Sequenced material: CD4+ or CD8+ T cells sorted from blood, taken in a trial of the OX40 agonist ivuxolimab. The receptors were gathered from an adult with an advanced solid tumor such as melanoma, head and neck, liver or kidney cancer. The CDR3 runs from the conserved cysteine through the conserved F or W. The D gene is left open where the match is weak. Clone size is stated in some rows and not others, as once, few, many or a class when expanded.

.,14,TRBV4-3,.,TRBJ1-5,CASSQDQGMQPQHF,TGCGCCAGCAGCCAAGACCAAGGAATGCAGCCCCAGCATTTT
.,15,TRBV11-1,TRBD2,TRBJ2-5,CASSHSGGLEETQYF,TGTGCCAGCAGCCATAGCGGGGGGTTAGAAGAGACCCAGTACTTC
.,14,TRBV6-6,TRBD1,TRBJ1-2,CASSLVQGGNGYTF,TGTGCCAGCAGCCTCGTACAGGGGGGAAACGGCTACACCTTC
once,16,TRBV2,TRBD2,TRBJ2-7,CASSPRGGRSTYEQYF,TGTGCCAGCAGTCCGAGGGGAGGGCGGTCCACCTACGAGCAGTACTTC
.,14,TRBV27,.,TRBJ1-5,CASSLIGSNQPQHF,TGTGCCAGCAGTTTAATCGGCAGTAATCAGCCCCAGCATTTT
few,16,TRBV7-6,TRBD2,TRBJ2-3,CASSSTDGRALYTQYF,TGTGCCAGCAGCTCCACCGACGGGAGGGCCCTTTATACGCAGTATTTT
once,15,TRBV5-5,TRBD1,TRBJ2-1,CASSQTGGSYNEQFF,TGTGCCAGCAGCCAGACAGGGGGCTCCTACAATGAGCAGTTCTTC
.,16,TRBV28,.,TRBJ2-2,CASRYIRTDGTGELFF,TGTGCCAGCAGATATATACGGACAGATGGGACCGGGGAGCTGTTTTTT
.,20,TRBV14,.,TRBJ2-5,CASSQGAFWAGPGRDGTQYF,TGTGCCAGCAGCCAAGGGGCATTCTGGGCGGGGCCGGGCCGCGACGGTACCCAGTACTTC
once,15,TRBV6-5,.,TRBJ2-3,CASSSQRGRTDTQYF,TGTGCCAGCAGTTCCCAGAGGGGGAGGACAGATACGCAGTATTTT
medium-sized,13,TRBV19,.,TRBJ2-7,CASSIGGIDEQYF,TGTGCCAGTAGTATAGGAGGAATCGACGAGCAGTACTTC
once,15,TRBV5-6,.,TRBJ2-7,CASTASGLYSYEQYF,TGTGCCAGCACCGCGAGCGGGCTTTATTCCTACGAGCAGTACTTC
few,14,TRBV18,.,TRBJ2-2,CASSPGRNTGELFF,TGTGCCAGCTCACCAGGACGGAACACCGGGGAGCTGTTTTTT
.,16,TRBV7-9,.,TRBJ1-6,CASSSSQGRGSSPLHF,TGTGCCAGCAGCTCGTCCCAGGGGCGCGGATCCTCACCCCTCCACTTT
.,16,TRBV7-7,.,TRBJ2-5,CASSSASGATQETQYF,TGTGCCAGCAGCTCCGCAAGTGGGGCGACCCAAGAGACCCAGTACTTC
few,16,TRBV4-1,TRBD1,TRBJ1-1,CASSQDSTGGDTEAFF,TGCGCCAGCAGCCAAGATAGCACAGGGGGAGACACTGAAGCTTTCTTT
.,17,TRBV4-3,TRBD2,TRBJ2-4,CASSLYNGGTSNDIQYF,TGCGCCAGCAGCCTTTACAACGGCGGGACTAGCAACGACATTCAGTACTTC
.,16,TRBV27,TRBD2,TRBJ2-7,CASSLYSSGAIYEQYF,TGTGCCAGCAGTTTATACTCTAGCGGGGCGATCTACGAGCAGTACTTC
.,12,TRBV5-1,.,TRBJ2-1,CASSLWSREWFF,TGCGCCAGCAGCTTGTGGTCCCGGGAATGGTTCTTC
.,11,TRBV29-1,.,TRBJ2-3,CSVRQRDTQYF,TGCAGCGTCCGACAGAGAGATACGCAGTATTTT
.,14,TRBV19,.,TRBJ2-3,CASTPPGSTDTQYF,TGTGCCAGTACCCCTCCGGGGAGCACAGATACGCAGTATTTT
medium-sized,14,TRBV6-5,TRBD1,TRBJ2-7,CASSRQGAVSEQYF,TGTGCCAGCAGTCGACAGGGGGCGGTTTCCGAGCAGTACTTC
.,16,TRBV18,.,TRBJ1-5,CASSPLGDNSNQPQHF,TGTGCCAGCTCACCACTGGGGGATAACAGCAATCAGCCCCAGCATTTT
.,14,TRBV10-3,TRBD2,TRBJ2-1,CASGSGSGSSEQFF,TGTGCCAGTGGAAGTGGTAGCGGGAGTAGTGAGCAGTTCTTC
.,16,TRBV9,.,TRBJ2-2,CASSPTGRPSTGELFF,TGTGCCAGCAGCCCTACCGGCCGACCGAGCACCGGGGAGCTGTTTTTT
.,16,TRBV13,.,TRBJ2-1,CASSLTGLRSYNEQFF,TGTGCCAGCAGCTTGACGGGACTCCGCTCCTACAATGAGCAGTTCTTC
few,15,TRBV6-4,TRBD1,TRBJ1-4,CASSATGLPNEKLFF,TGTGCCAGCAGCGCGACAGGGCTACCTAATGAAAAACTGTTTTTT
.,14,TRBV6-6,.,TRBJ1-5,CASSTQGSNQPQHF,TGTGCCAGCAGTACACAGGGATCGAATCAGCCCCAGCATTTT
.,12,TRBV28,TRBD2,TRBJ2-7,CACAREDHEQYF,TGTGCCTGTGCGCGGGAGGACCACGAGCAGTACTTC
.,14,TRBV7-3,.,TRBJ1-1,CASSLLAGNTEAFF,TGTGCCAGCAGCTTATTGGCGGGGAACACTGAAGCTTTCTTT
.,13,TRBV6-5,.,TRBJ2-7,CATLSWGRDEQYF,TGTGCCACTCTAAGTTGGGGTCGCGACGAGCAGTACTTC
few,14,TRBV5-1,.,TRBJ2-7,CASSLGSGSYEQYF,TGCGCCAGCAGCTTGGGGTCAGGATCATACGAGCAGTACTTC
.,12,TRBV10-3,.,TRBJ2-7,CATGQSSYEQYF,TGTGCCACTGGACAGAGCTCCTACGAGCAGTACTTC
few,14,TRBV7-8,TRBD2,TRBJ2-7,CASSFSGPNYEQYF,TGTGCCAGCAGCTTTAGCGGGCCGAACTACGAGCAGTACTTC
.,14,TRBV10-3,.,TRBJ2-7,CAISELGSSYEQYF,TGTGCCATCAGTGAGTTGGGCAGCTCCTACGAGCAGTACTTC
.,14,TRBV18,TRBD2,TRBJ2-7,CASSGTSGNYEQYF,TGTGCCAGCTCCGGGACTAGCGGCAATTACGAGCAGTACTTC
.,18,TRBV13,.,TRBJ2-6,CASSLAGFRLTGANVLTF,TGTGCCAGCAGCTTAGCAGGGTTCAGGTTAACTGGGGCCAACGTCCTGACTTTC
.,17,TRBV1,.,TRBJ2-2,CTSSQDSSGRPTGELFF,TGCACCAGCAGCCAAGATAGTAGCGGGCGACCGACCGGGGAGCTGTTTTTT
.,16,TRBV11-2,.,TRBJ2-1,CASSLGWTETNNEQFF,TGTGCCAGCAGCTTAGGTTGGACAGAGACCAACAATGAGCAGTTCTTC
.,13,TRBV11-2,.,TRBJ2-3,CASSLPTGGTQYF,TGTGCCAGCAGTCTTCCGACAGGTGGTACGCAGTATTTT
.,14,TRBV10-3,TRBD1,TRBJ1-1,CAIRRTGVDTEAFF,TGTGCCATCAGAAGGACAGGGGTCGATACTGAAGCTTTCTTT
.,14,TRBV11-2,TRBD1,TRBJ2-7,CASSFLTGAYEQYF,TGTGCCAGCAGCTTCTTGACAGGGGCCTACGAGCAGTACTTC
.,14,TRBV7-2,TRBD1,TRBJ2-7,CASSLGQGVWEQYF,TGTGCCAGCAGCTTGGGACAGGGAGTCTGGGAGCAGTACTTC
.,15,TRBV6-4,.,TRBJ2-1,CASSVSSSSYNEQFF,TGTGCCAGCAGTGTTAGCTCAAGCTCCTACAATGAGCAGTTCTTC
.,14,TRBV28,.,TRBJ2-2,CASSLPGTTGELFF,TGTGCCAGCAGCCTCCCCGGGACAACCGGGGAGCTGTTTTTT
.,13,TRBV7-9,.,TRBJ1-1,CASSLALGLEAFF,TGTGCCAGCAGCTTAGCTCTTGGGCTTGAAGCTTTCTTT
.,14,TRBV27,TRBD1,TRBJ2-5,CASSFGTGVETQYF,TGTGCCAGCAGTTTCGGGACAGGGGTTGAGACCCAGTACTTC
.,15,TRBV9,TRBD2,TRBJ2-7,CASSVGTAGAQEQYF,TGTGCCAGCAGCGTAGGAACAGCGGGAGCACAGGAGCAGTACTTC
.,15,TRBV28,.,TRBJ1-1,CASSSPGTRDTEAFF,TGTGCCAGCAGTTCCCCCGGGACGCGAGACACTGAAGCTTTCTTT
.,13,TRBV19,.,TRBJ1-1,CASSMGRGTEAFF,TGTGCCAGTAGTATGGGACGGGGCACTGAAGCTTTCTTT
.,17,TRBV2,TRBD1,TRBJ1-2,CASSGSRDRGRWYGYTF,TGTGCCAGCAGTGGGTCCCGGGACAGGGGGAGGTGGTATGGCTACACCTTC
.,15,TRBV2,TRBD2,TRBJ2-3,CASSERTSPPDTQYF,TGTGCCAGCAGTGAACGGACTAGCCCCCCAGATACGCAGTATTTT
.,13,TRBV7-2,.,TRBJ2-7,CASSQQPPYEQYF,TGTGCCAGCAGCCAACAGCCTCCCTACGAGCAGTACTTC
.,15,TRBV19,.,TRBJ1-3,CASTYSNAAGNTIYF,TGTGCCAGCACCTACAGCAACGCAGCAGGAAACACCATATATTTT
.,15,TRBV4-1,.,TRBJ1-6,CASSQDNRLNSPLHF,TGCGCCAGCAGCCAAGATAACAGGCTTAATTCACCCCTCCACTTT
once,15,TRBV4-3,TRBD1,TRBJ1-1,CASSQDYRGKDEAFF,TGCGCCAGCAGCCAAGATTACAGGGGCAAAGATGAAGCTTTCTTT
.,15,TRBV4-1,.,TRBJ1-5,CASSPEGDSNQPQHF,TGCGCCAGCAGCCCCGAGGGGGATAGCAATCAGCCCCAGCATTTT